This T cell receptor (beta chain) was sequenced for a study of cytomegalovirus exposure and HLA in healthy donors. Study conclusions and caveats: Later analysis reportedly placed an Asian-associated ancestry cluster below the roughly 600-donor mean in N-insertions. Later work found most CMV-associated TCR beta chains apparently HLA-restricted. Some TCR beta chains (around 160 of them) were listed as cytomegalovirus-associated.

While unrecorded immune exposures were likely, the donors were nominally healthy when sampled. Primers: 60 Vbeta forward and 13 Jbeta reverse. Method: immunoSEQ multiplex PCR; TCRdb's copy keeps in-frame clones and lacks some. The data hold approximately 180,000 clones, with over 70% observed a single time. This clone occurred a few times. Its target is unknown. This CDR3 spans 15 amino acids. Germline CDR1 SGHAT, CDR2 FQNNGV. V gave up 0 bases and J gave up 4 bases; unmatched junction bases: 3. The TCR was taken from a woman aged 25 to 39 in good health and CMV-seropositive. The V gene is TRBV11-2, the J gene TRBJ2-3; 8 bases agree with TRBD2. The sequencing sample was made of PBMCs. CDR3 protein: CASSLDGRAADTQYF. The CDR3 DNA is TGTGCCAGCAGCTTAGACGGGAGGGCCGCAGATACGCAGTATTTT. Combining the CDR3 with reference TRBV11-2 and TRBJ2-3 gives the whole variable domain EAGVAQSPRYKIIEKRQSVAFWCNPISGHATLYWYQQILGQGPKLLIQFQNNGVVDDSQLPKDRFSAERLKGVDSTLKIQPAKLEDSAVYLCASSLDGRAADTQYFGPGTRLTVL.